This passage covers 20 T cell receptor beta chains from one sample sequenced in a study of T cell changes during pregnancy in multiple sclerosis. Assay: immunoSEQ multiplex PCR; the TCRdb copy retains only in-frame clones and omits some. The data show around 70,000 clones, with roughly 92% seen just once and 2% to 2.5% held by the top ten. The material sequenced was peripheral blood, taken before pregnancy. These receptors came from a female donor with multiple sclerosis, enrolled in a pregnancy study.

The V call is TRBV7-2, the J call TRBJ1-1; 8 nucleotides match TRBD1. This CDR3 comprises 13 residues. The germline V gene encodes CDR1 SGHTA and CDR2 FQGNSA. The V segment lost 1 base and the J segment 7 bases; nucleotides outside the gene matches: 2. CDR3 in DNA: TGTGCCAGCAGCTTAGGACAGGGGATTGAAGCTTTCTTT. It translates to CASSLGQGIEAFF.

CDR3 loop: CASRRQEIPGGYTF. CDR3 DNA sequence: TGTGCCAGCAGACGACAGGAGATTCCGGGGGGCTACACCTTC. The chain couples TRBV6-1 to TRBJ1-2, with D possibly TRBD1 on 6 matching bases. This CDR3 region has 14 residues. In germline, CDR1 is MNHNS, CDR2 SASEGT. The V end lost 6 bases, the J end lost 8 bases, and 19 bases lay between the germline ends.

The chain is built from TRBV7-9 and TRBJ2-4; D is ambiguous. Germline V gene sequence: CDR1 SEHNR, CDR2 FQNEAQ (reference sequence). Between the trimmed V and J ends, which lost 4 bases and 11 bases, there was a span of 18 bases. The CDR3 has 14 residues. The CDR3 bases are TGTGCCAGCAGCTCATCATTGCAGGCTTGGGTTCAGTACTTC. This sequence encodes CASSSSLQAWVQYF.

This chain uses TRBV27 with TRBJ2-7, with D possibly matching TRBD2 (6 bases). Germline V gene sequence: CDR1 MNHEY, CDR2 SMNVEV (reference sequence). The V and J ends lost 5 bases and 5 bases respectively, with 19 bases between them. This CDR3 is 15 amino acids long. CDR3 loop: CASSPHFTGENEQYF. The CDR3 bases are TGTGCCAGCAGTCCTCATTTCACGGGAGAAAACGAGCAGTACTTC.

V gene TRBV5-1 combines with J gene TRBJ1-5, with 9 nucleotides matching TRBD1. The germline CDR1 and CDR2 sequences are SGHRS and YFSETQ. This CDR3 has 15 amino acids. Trimming took 4 bases from V and 3 from J; bases not matched to a gene: 5. The chain's CDR3 is CASSPGTGNNQPQHF. In DNA form, the CDR3 reads TGCGCCAGCAGCCCCGGGACAGGGAACAATCAGCCCCAGCATTTT.

The CDR3 DNA reads as TGTGCCAGCAGCATTAGCGGGAGCACAGATACGCAGTATTTT. This translates into CASSISGSTDTQYF. The chain couples TRBV7-2 to TRBJ2-3, with 7 bases matching TRBD2. Looked up from germline, CDR1 is SGHTA and CDR2 is FQGNSA. This CDR3 has 14 residues. Losses at the gene ends were 5 bases for V and 0 bases for J; bases not matched to a gene: 2.

The chain uses TRBV6-5 and TRBJ2-1; 9 nucleotides line up with TRBD1. Germline CDR1 MNHEY, CDR2 SVGAGI. The trim removed 0 bases at V and 5 bases at J, leaving 2 bases unmatched. CDR3 length: 15 amino acids. The chain's CDR3 is CASSYSRDRDNEQFF. For the CDR3, the DNA is TGTGCCAGCAGTTACTCTCGGGACAGGGACAATGAGCAGTTCTTC.

The chain joins TRBV10-3 to TRBJ2-1, with D perhaps matching TRBD2 (7 bases). CDR1 is ENHRY, CDR2 SYGVKD, per germline. V gave up 4 bases and J gave up 7 bases, with 17 bases separating them. The CDR3 consists of 15 residues. The CDR3 region has the DNA TGTGCCATCAGTGCCCTAGCGGAGAGGGGGAATGAGCAGTTCTTC. Translation: CAISALAERGNEQFF.

This chain links TRBV4-1 with TRBJ1-4; no definite D call. V was trimmed by 1 base and J by 5 bases, leaving 14 bases between them. CDR3 length: 16 residues. The germline V gene encodes CDR1 MGHRA and CDR2 YSYEKL. CDR3 in amino acids: CASSQVLFALNEKLFF. In DNA form, the CDR3 reads TGCGCCAGCAGCCAAGTCCTATTCGCGCTAAATGAAAAACTGTTTTTT.

In this sample, this clone turned up a few times. The chain employs TRBV6-5 and TRBJ1-3, with 7 positions matching TRBD1. The V and J ends lost 6 bases and 0 bases, in that order; junction bases with no gene match: 5. CDR1 is MNHEY and CDR2 is SVGAGI in the germline V gene. This CDR3 region has 15 residues. CDR3 coding DNA: TGTGCCAGCAGCCAGACAGGGTTCTCTGGAAACACCATATATTTT. It encodes CASSQTGFSGNTIYF.

The chain uses TRBV5-1 and TRBJ1-5; D call uncertain. The CDR3 contains 15 residues. V lost 4 bases, J lost 2 bases, and 13 bases lay in between. Germline CDR1 SGHRS, CDR2 YFSETQ. CDR3 sequence (DNA): TGCGCCAGCAGCCAAGCACCCGGGGGCAATCAGCCCCAGCATTTT. Residues: CASSQAPGGNQPQHF.

The chain couples TRBV9 to TRBJ2-5; the match to TRBD2 covers 10 bases. V shed 6 bases and J 1 base; nucleotides not matched to a gene: 6. The CDR3 has 15 amino acids. CDR1 is SGDLS and CDR2 is YYNGEE in the germline V gene. The CDR3 sequence: CASTPSGRAQETQYF. The CDR3 nucleotides are TGTGCCAGCACCCCTAGCGGGAGAGCCCAAGAGACCCAGTACTTC.

This clone appeared once. The V call is TRBV7-9, the J call TRBJ2-3; D is unresolved. CDR1 is SEHNR, CDR2 FQNEAQ, per germline (reference sequence). The CDR3 is 13 amino acids. Trimming took off 5 bases at V and 4 bases at J, with 10 bases between the two ends. The CDR3 bases are TGTGCCAGCAGCACTAAGTTTGCAGATACGCAGTATTTT. It specifies CASSTKFADTQYF.

The chain employs TRBV7-6 and TRBJ2-5; maybe TRBD2 (6 bases). CDR1 and CDR2 from the germline V gene are SGHVS and FNYEAQ. The ends were cut back, 5 bases at V and 3 bases at J, with 13 bases in the middle. The CDR3 spans 14 residues. The chain's CDR3 is CASSPGTSKETQYF. The DNA of the CDR3 is TGTGCCAGCAGCCCCGGGACTTCCAAAGAGACCCAGTACTTC.

The chain employs TRBV28 and TRBJ2-1; weak D call: TRBD2 (5 bases). Per the germline V gene, CDR1 is MDHEN and CDR2 is SYDVKM. V was shortened by 2 bases and J by 0 bases, with 8 bases between the two germline ends. CDR3 length: 15 residues. CDR3 in DNA: TGTGCCAGCAGTTTAGGACTTAGCTCCTACAATGAGCAGTTCTTC. This codes for CASSLGLSSYNEQFF.

This chain uses TRBV28 with TRBJ1-4; TRBD1 might be the D (5 bases). Trimming pared 3 bases from V and 6 bases from J, leaving 11 bases between. CDR3 length: 14 amino acids. Germline V gene sequence: CDR1 MDHEN, CDR2 SYDVKM. The CDR3 here is CASSLQGGDEKLFF. DNA for the CDR3: TGTGCCAGCAGTTTGCAGGGAGGGGATGAAAAACTGTTTTTT. The full variable domain, rest sourced from reference TRBV28 and TRBJ1-4, is DVKVTQSSRYLVKRTGEKVFLECVQDMDHENMFWYRQDPGLGLRLIYFSYDVKMKEKGDIPEGYSVSREKKERFSLILESASTNQTSMYLCASSLQGGDEKLFFGSGTQLSVL.

The V call is TRBV10-3, the J call TRBJ2-1; the D gene is possibly TRBD2 (6 bases). CDR3 length: 14 amino acids. Trimming cost V 3 bases and J 4 bases, with 10 bases left between them. Germline CDR1 reads ENHRY; CDR2 reads SYGVKD. CDR3 loop: CAISESGFYNEQFF. Written as DNA, the CDR3 is TGTGCCATCAGTGAAAGCGGGTTTTACAATGAGCAGTTCTTC.

The CDR3 nucleotides read TGTGCCAGCTCACCATTGGTGGCCAATGAGCAGTTCTTC. Translation gives CASSPLVANEQFF. This chain connects TRBV18 to TRBJ2-1, with no clear D. V lost 2 bases to trimming and J lost 6 bases, with 8 bases between them. The CDR3 is made up of 13 amino acids. Looked up from germline, CDR1 is KGHSH and CDR2 is LQKENI.

The chain recombines TRBV9 with TRBJ1-3; D not resolved. CDR1 and CDR2 (germline): SGDLS, YYNGEE. The CDR3 extends over 15 amino acids. Trimming removed 6 bases from V and 0 bases from J, with 13 bases in between. CDR3 region: CASTGAVNSGNTIYF. CDR3 bases: TGTGCCAGCACCGGAGCGGTGAACTCTGGAAACACCATATATTTT.

The chain has TRBV7-2 and TRBJ2-7; 12 nucleotides line up with TRBD2. Germline trimming cut 0 bases from V and 1 base from J; bases unmatched to any gene: 4. Germline V gene sequence: CDR1 SGHTA, CDR2 FQGNSA. CDR3 size: 17 residues. CDR3 residues: CASSLAETSGGSYEQYF. The CDR3 DNA reads as TGTGCCAGCAGCTTAGCTGAGACTAGCGGGGGATCCTACGAGCAGTACTTC. The full variable domain, completed using reference TRBV7-2 and TRBJ2-7, is GAGVSQSPSNKVTEKGKDVELRCDPISGHTALYWYRQSLGQGLEFLIYFQGNSAPDKSGLPSDRFSAERTGGSVSTLTIQRTQQEDSAVYLCASSLAETSGGSYEQYFGPGTRLTVT.